One and the same sample provided the 29 T cell receptor beta chains below, sequenced in a study of blood T cell repertoires in COVID-19. Method: immunoSEQ multiplex PCR; TCRdb's copy keeps in-frame clones and lacks some. The data hold hundreds of thousands of clones, with 70% to 90% observed a single time. The specimen was peripheral blood. The source of these receptors is a human donor in a cohort sampled during active COVID-19.

This chain links TRBV4-3 with TRBJ2-7, with a possible D match to TRBD2 (6 bases). This CDR3 has 13 amino acids. Per the germline V gene, CDR1 is LGHNA and CDR2 is YSLEER. The V gene lost 0 bases and the J gene lost 5 bases, with 8 bases spanning the gap. The CDR3 nucleotides read TGCGCCAGCAGCCAAGAGGGAGGACACGAGCAGTACTTC. It encodes CASSQEGGHEQYF.

The CDR3 reads CASSPSKETSGMDTQYF. CDR3 DNA sequence: TGTGCCAGCAGCCCGAGTAAAGAGACTAGCGGGATGGATACGCAGTATTTT. The chain links TRBV3-1 (or the pseudogene TRBV3-2) to TRBJ2-3; 11 positions agree with TRBD2. CDR3 size: 17 residues. Losses at the gene ends were 4 bases for V and 6 bases for J; bases not matched to a gene: 12. Germline CDR1 and CDR2: LGHDT and YNNKEL (reference sequence).

This chain connects TRBV18 to TRBJ1-1, with a tentative D call TRBD1 (5 bases). This CDR3 spans 13 amino acids. Trimming cost V 5 bases and J 2 bases, with 9 bases left between them. The germline V gene has CDR1 KGHSH and CDR2 LQKENI. The CDR3 bases are TGTGCCAGCTCATTAGACAGAAACACTGAAGCTTTCTTT. It encodes CASSLDRNTEAFF.

This clone was picked up one time. The CDR3 protein is CASSLVRGTTTYEQYF. CDR3 bases: TGCGCCAGCAGCTTGGTGAGGGGGACGACAACCTACGAGCAGTACTTC. The J gene is TRBJ2-7, the V gene TRBV5-1, with TRBD1 as a possible D gene (6 bases). Germline loops: CDR1 SGHRS, CDR2 YFSETQ. Between the trimmed V and J ends, which lost 0 bases and 2 bases, there was a span of 15 bases. The CDR3 loop spans 16 amino acids. Filled out from reference TRBV5-1 and TRBJ2-7, the complete variable domain reads KAGVTQTPRYLIKTRGQQVTLSCSPISGHRSVSWYQQTPGQGLQFLFEYFSETQRNKGNFPGRFSGRQFSNSRSEMNVSTLELGDSALYLCASSLVRGTTTYEQYFGPGTRLTVT.

This chain links TRBV7-2 with TRBJ1-1, with 7 nucleotides matching TRBD1. There are 15 residues in the CDR3. Germline V CDR1 and CDR2: SGHTA, FQGNSA. V lost 3 bases and J lost 5; bases outside the gene matches: 9. CDR3 amino acids: CASSFYVGGETEAFF. CDR3 bases: TGTGCCAGCAGCTTTTATGTAGGGGGCGAGACTGAAGCTTTCTTT. Supplemented by reference TRBV7-2 and TRBJ1-1, the full variable domain reads GAGVSQSPSNKVTEKGKDVELRCDPISGHTALYWYRQSLGQGLEFLIYFQGNSAPDKSGLPSDRFSAERTGGSVSTLTIQRTQQEDSAVYLCASSFYVGGETEAFFGQGTRLTVV.

V gene TRBV6-2 or TRBV6-3 combines with J gene TRBJ1-5, with D possibly TRBD1 on 6 matching bases. The CDR3 contains 14 residues. V was trimmed by 4 bases and J by 3 bases, leaving 10 bases between them. CDR1 MNHEY and CDR2 SVGEGT come from the germline V gene. CDR3 in amino acids: CASSWTAFNQPQHF. The CDR3 region has the DNA TGTGCCAGCAGTTGGACAGCTTTCAATCAGCCCCAGCATTTT.

This rearrangement joins TRBV19 to TRBJ2-7; maybe TRBD1 (6 bases). CDR3 length equals 13 residues. Between the trimmed V and J ends, which lost 11 bases and 5 bases, there was a span of 19 bases. Germline CDR1 and CDR2: LNHDA and SQIVND (reference sequence). The CDR3 DNA reads TGTGCCGGAACTCAGGGGCTCGGAGACGAGCAGTACTTC. This sequence encodes CAGTQGLGDEQYF. The whole variable domain, remainder taken from reference TRBV19 and TRBJ2-7, is DGGITQSPKYLFRKEGQNVTLSCEQNLNHDAMYWYRQDPGQGLRLIYYSQIVNDFQKGDIAEGYSVSREKKESFPLTVTSAQKNPTAFYLCAGTQGLGDEQYFGPGTRLTVT.

The chain is built from TRBV4-3 and TRBJ2-7; TRBD2 is a possible D gene (6 bases). The CDR3 is 13 residues long. Germline CDR1 and CDR2: LGHNA and YSLEER. The V end was cut by 1 base, the J end by 5 bases, with 9 bases between. This CDR3 is CASSQVAGNEQYF. In nucleotides, the CDR3 is TGCGCCAGCAGCCAAGTGGCGGGGAACGAGCAGTACTTC.

The chain joins TRBV10-3 to TRBJ1-1; D ambiguous. V was trimmed by 7 bases and J by 3 bases, leaving 15 bases between them. CDR1 and CDR2 (germline): ENHRY, SYGVKD. This CDR3 is built from 14 residues. The CDR3 DNA reads as TGTGCCATCACCCTGGGGAGTCCCTACACTGAAGCTTTCTTT. This codes for CAITLGSPYTEAFF.

The chain has TRBV19 and TRBJ1-1; 7 bases are shared with TRBD1. CDR1 and CDR2 from the germline V gene are LNHDA and SQIVND (reference sequence). The CDR3 has 14 amino acids. V shed 7 bases, J shed 6 bases, and the junction held 11 bases outside the gene matches. The CDR3 is CASTDSTGRPEAFF. Written as DNA, the CDR3 is TGTGCCAGTACCGATTCGACAGGGCGGCCTGAAGCTTTCTTT. Filled out from reference TRBV19 and TRBJ1-1, the complete variable domain reads DGGITQSPKYLFRKEGQNVTLSCEQNLNHDAMYWYRQDPGQGLRLIYYSQIVNDFQKGDIAEGYSVSREKKESFPLTVTSAQKNPTAFYLCASTDSTGRPEAFFGQGTRLTVV.

This chain connects TRBV12-3 or TRBV12-4 to TRBJ2-7, with 7 bases matching TRBD1. The CDR3 contains 13 residues. J gave up 4 bases and V 4 bases, and 4 bases lay outside the gene matches. The CDR3 DNA reads TGTGCCAGCAGTTCGACAGGGAAATACGAGCAGTACTTC. Protein sequence: CASSSTGKYEQYF.

The chain recombines TRBV7-9 with TRBJ1-5; 9 nucleotides line up with TRBD1. V gave up 4 bases and J gave up 7 bases; unmatched junction bases: 8. This CDR3 comprises 15 residues. Germline CDR1 reads SEHNR; CDR2 reads FQNEAQ (reference sequence). In nucleotides, the CDR3 is TGTGCCAGCAGCTCGACAGGGGGTCCTTTCCAGCCCCAGCATTTT. Protein: CASSSTGGPFQPQHF.

The V call is TRBV4-1, the J call TRBJ1-5; D is perhaps TRBD1 (6 bases). Trimming left V 5 bases short and J 1 base short, with 15 bases between. Germline values: CDR1 MGHRA, CDR2 YSYEKL. CDR3 size: 16 residues. The CDR3 nucleotides read TGCGCCAGCAGCTTAAAGGGGGATTTAAGCAATCAGCCCCAGCATTTT. Translating gives CASSLKGDLSNQPQHF.

The genes are TRBV27 and TRBJ2-2; 7 nucleotides match TRBD1. This CDR3 is 12 amino acids long. Germline CDR1 is MNHEY and CDR2 is SMNVEV (reference sequence). J lost 13 bases, V lost 6 bases, and 8 bases had no gene match. The CDR3 sequence: CASSPVGGGLFF. CDR3 bases: TGTGCCAGCAGCCCCGTAGGGGGCGGGCTGTTTTTT.

The J gene is TRBJ1-1, the V gene TRBV7-9; D unresolved. The V end was cut by 1 base, the J end by 1 base, with 4 bases between. This CDR3 is built from 13 residues. Germline values: CDR1 SEHNR, CDR2 FQNEAQ (reference sequence). The CDR3 coding sequence is TGTGCCAGCAGCTTAGAACAGAACACTGAAGCTTTCTTT. This translates into CASSLEQNTEAFF.

The chain employs TRBV10-3 and TRBJ2-3, with TRBD1 identical over 7 bases. Trimming cost V 5 bases and J 0 bases; bases outside gene matches: 8. This CDR3 region has 16 residues. In germline, CDR1 is ENHRY, CDR2 SYGVKD. The DNA for the CDR3 is TGTGCCATCAGTTCACGCCGGGACAGTAGCACAGATACGCAGTATTTT. This codes for CAISSRRDSSTDTQYF.

This chain uses TRBV13 with TRBJ2-3; the match to TRBD1 covers 8 bases. CDR1 is PRHDT and CDR2 is FYEKMQ in the germline V gene (reference sequence). CDR3 length: 15 amino acids. V lost 2 bases to trimming and J lost 5 bases; unmatched junction nucleotides: 6. CDR3 residues: CASSLRTGFVDTQYF. The CDR3 coding sequence is TGTGCCAGCAGCTTAAGGACAGGGTTTGTAGATACGCAGTATTTT.

This chain joins TRBV27 and TRBJ1-4; D is perhaps TRBD1 (6 bases). V was clipped by 2 bases and J by 8 bases, with 12 bases between them. The germline V gene has CDR1 MNHEY and CDR2 SMNVEV (reference sequence). The CDR3 is 14 residues long. In DNA form, the CDR3 reads TGTGCCAGCAGTTTAGGGGGGGGCTGGGAAAAACTGTTTTTT. This sequence encodes CASSLGGGWEKLFF.

This clone was observed a handful of times. The chain couples TRBV2 to TRBJ2-1; TRBD2 matches at 9 bases. The germline V gene encodes CDR1 SNHLY and CDR2 FYNNEI. This CDR3 comprises 14 residues. J gave up 9 bases and V 8 bases, and 11 bases lay outside the gene matches. Written as DNA, the CDR3 is TGTGCCAGCCTGCACGGCGCGGGAGGGGGTGAGCAGTTCTTC. Encoded protein: CASLHGAGGGEQFF.

This clone was detected only once. The rearrangement uses TRBV11-2 and TRBJ1-6; D unclear. This CDR3 is 15 amino acids long. Germline V gene data show CDR1 as SGHAT and CDR2 as FQNNGV. The germline V and J ends were trimmed by 2 bases and 14 bases, with 19 bases remaining between them. CDR3 coding DNA: TGTGCCAGCAGCTTACAAGGTTTGGGAGGAAGCGCCCTCCACTTT. Translation: CASSLQGLGGSALHF. The variable domain in full, completed from reference TRBV11-2 and TRBJ1-6, reads EAGVAQSPRYKIIEKRQSVAFWCNPISGHATLYWYQQILGQGPKLLIQFQNNGVVDDSQLPKDRFSAERLKGVDSTLKIQPAKLEDSAVYLCASSLQGLGGSALHFGNGTRLTVT.

This chain uses TRBV7-3 with TRBJ2-7, with D uncertain. CDR3 length: 13 amino acids. Trimming removed 2 bases at V and 5 bases at J, with 10 bases between. CDR1 SGHTA and CDR2 FQGTGA come from the germline V gene. The CDR3 bases are TGTGCCAGCAGCTTATATCCCGAGAACGAGCAGTACTTC. Amino acids: CASSLYPENEQYF.

For the CDR3, the DNA is TGTGCCAGCAGCTCCCCGGGACATCAAGAGACCCAGTACTTC. Protein product: CASSSPGHQETQYF. This chain links TRBV5-8 with TRBJ2-5; perhaps TRBD1 as D (6 bases). Germline V gene data show CDR1 as SGHTS and CDR2 as YDEGEE. Trimming cost V 3 bases and J 2 bases, with 11 bases left between them. The CDR3 is 14 amino acids.

The genes are TRBV18 and TRBJ2-7, with 11 bases matching TRBD2. Germline CDR1 and CDR2: KGHSH and LQKENI. Trimming at V came to 3 bases and at J to 3 bases, leaving 4 bases not matched to a gene. The CDR3 is 15 residues long. Here the CDR3 reads CASSPETSGDYEQYF. The CDR3 DNA is TGTGCCAGCTCACCCGAGACTAGCGGGGACTACGAGCAGTACTTC.

This chain uses TRBV3-1 (or the pseudogene TRBV3-2) with TRBJ2-2; tentative D call: TRBD1 (6 bases). CDR3 length: 13 amino acids. Germline V gives CDR1 LGHDT, CDR2 YNNKEL (reference sequence). The V and J ends lost 3 bases and 8 bases respectively, with 10 bases between them. The CDR3 sequence: CASSQAGAGELFF. CDR3 DNA: TGTGCCAGCAGCCAGGCAGGGGCGGGGGAGCTGTTTTTT.

The chain recombines TRBV13 with TRBJ2-7; possible D gene TRBD1, 5 bases. The V end lost 3 bases, the J end lost 7 bases, and 13 bases lay between the germline ends. The CDR3 is 13 residues long. Germline V lookup: CDR1 PRHDT, CDR2 FYEKMQ (reference sequence). CDR3 sequence reads: CASSFPQGKEQYF. The CDR3 DNA is TGTGCCAGCAGCTTTCCCCAGGGTAAGGAGCAGTACTTC.

This chain connects TRBV21-1 to TRBJ2-7; TRBD2, as called in the table, went unchecked against the DNA. TRBV21-1 is reported as a pseudogene. This CDR3 is built from 16 residues. CDR3 sequence: CASSLGGTDYSYEQYF. The CDR3 DNA reads TGTGCCAGCAGCCTCGGAGGGACGGACTATTCCTACGAGCAGTACTTC.

The chain recombines TRBV3-1 (or the pseudogene TRBV3-2) with TRBJ1-2, with TRBD1 matching over 7 bases. Unmatched junction bases numbered 5, after V lost 4 bases and J lost 3 bases. Per the germline V gene, CDR1 is LGHDT and CDR2 is YNNKEL (reference sequence). The CDR3 is 14 amino acids. The CDR3 sequence is CASSLGTDHYGYTF. The CDR3, as DNA: TGTGCCAGCAGCCTTGGGACAGACCACTATGGCTACACCTTC.

V usage is TRBV27 and J usage is TRBJ1-2, with 7 bases aligning to TRBD1. V lost 6 bases, J lost 4 bases, and 2 bases stayed unmatched. Germline CDR1 is MNHEY and CDR2 is SMNVEV (reference sequence). CDR3 length equals 12 residues. The CDR3 coding sequence is TGTGCCAGCAGGGGACAGACCTATGGCTACACCTTC. Translating it yields CASRGQTYGYTF.

On this clone: Other DNA sequences within the sample encode an identical CDR3. J is TRBJ1-2 and V is TRBV7-2; D is undetermined. The germline V gene has CDR1 SGHTA and CDR2 FQGNSA. Trimming stripped 1 base from V and 5 bases from J, with 11 bases between. There are 14 residues in the CDR3. The CDR3 loop reads CASSLGRGSYGYTF. The CDR3 DNA sequence: TGTGCCAGCAGCTTAGGACGGGGATCATATGGCTACACCTTC.